Sequencing of this T cell receptor (beta chain) was carried out in a study of shared clonotypes between healthy human individuals. The CDR3 consists of 15 residues. The V end lost 0 bases, the J end lost 12 bases, and 19 bases lay between the germline ends. CDR1 is SGHRS, CDR2 YFSETQ, per germline. Clones were read by immunoSEQ multiplex PCR, and TCRdb kept only the in-frame ones, dropping some. The sample records some 500,000 clones, roughly three quarters being singletons. This chain uses TRBV5-1 with TRBJ2-1, with TRBD2 as a possible D gene (6 bases). This clonotype was sampled from a woman aged 40 to 49 in good health. Some clones in this sample may be carry-over from other donors' samples. Sequenced: PBMCs. This CDR3 is CASSLAGGDPEGQFF. The CDR3 region has the DNA TGCGCCAGCAGCTTGGCCGGCGGAGACCCGGAGGGGCAGTTCTTC.